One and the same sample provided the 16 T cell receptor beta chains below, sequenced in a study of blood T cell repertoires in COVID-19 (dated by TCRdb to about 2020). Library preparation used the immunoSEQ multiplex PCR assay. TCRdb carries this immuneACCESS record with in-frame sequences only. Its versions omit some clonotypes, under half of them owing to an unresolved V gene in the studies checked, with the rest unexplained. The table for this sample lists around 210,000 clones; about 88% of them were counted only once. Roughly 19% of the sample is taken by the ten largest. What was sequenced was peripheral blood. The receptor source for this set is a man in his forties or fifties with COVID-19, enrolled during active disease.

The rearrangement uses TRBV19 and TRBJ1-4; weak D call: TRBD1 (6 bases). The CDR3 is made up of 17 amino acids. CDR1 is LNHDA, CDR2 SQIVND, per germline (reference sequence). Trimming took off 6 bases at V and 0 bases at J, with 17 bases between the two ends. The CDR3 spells CASSPGRQAATNEKLFF. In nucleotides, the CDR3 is TGTGCCAGTAGCCCTGGCCGACAGGCGGCAACTAATGAAAAACTGTTTTTT. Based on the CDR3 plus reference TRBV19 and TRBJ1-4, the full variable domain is DGGITQSPKYLFRKEGQNVTLSCEQNLNHDAMYWYRQDPGQGLRLIYYSQIVNDFQKGDIAEGYSVSREKKESFPLTVTSAQKNPTAFYLCASSPGRQAATNEKLFFGSGTQLSVL.

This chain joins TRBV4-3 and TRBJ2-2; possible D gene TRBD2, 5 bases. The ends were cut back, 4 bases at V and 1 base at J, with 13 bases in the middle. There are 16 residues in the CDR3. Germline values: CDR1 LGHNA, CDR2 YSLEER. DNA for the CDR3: TGCGCCAGCAGCCTAGGAGGATCGGTGAACACCGGGGAGCTGTTTTTT. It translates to CASSLGGSVNTGELFF.

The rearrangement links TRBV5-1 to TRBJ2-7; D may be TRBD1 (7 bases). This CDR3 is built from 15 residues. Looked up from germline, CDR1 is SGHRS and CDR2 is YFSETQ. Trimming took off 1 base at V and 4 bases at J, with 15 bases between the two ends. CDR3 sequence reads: CASSLTGDSRYEQYF. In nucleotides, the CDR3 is TGCGCCAGCAGCTTGACGGGGGACAGCAGGTACGAGCAGTACTTC.

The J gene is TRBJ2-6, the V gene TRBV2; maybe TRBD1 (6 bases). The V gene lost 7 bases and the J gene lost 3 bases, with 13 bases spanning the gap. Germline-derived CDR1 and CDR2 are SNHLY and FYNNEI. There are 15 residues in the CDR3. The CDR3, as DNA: TGTGCCAGCACCCAAGGGGGATTTGGGGCCAACGTCCTGACTTTC. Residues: CASTQGGFGANVLTF.

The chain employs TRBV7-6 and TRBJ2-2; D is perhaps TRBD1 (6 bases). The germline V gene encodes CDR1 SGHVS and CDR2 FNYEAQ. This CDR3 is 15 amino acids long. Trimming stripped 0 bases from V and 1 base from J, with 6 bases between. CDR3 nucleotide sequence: TGTGCCAGCAGCTTAGCCAGGGGGAACACCGGGGAGCTGTTTTTT. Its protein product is CASSLARGNTGELFF.

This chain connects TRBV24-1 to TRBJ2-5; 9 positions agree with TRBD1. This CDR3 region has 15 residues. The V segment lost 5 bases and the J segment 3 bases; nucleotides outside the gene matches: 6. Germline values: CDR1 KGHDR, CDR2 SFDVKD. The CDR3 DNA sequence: TGTGCCACCAGTGGTCGACAGGGGGGGAAAGAGACCCAGTACTTC. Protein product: CATSGRQGGKETQYF.

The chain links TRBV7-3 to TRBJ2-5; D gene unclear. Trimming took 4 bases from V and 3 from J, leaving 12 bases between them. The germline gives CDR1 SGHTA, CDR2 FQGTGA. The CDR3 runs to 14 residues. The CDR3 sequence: CASSSGVRKETQYF. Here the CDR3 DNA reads TGTGCCAGCAGCTCCGGAGTCAGAAAAGAGACCCAGTACTTC.

In DNA, the CDR3 is TGTGCCAGTAGTACCGTGGGACAGAACACTGAAGCTTTCTTT. This sequence encodes CASSTVGQNTEAFF. The chain is built from TRBV19 and TRBJ1-1, with D possibly being TRBD1 (6 bases). This CDR3 is built from 14 residues. Per germline, CDR1 LNHDA and CDR2 SQIVND (reference sequence). With 4 bases removed from V and 1 base from J, the gap between germline ends came to 10 bases.

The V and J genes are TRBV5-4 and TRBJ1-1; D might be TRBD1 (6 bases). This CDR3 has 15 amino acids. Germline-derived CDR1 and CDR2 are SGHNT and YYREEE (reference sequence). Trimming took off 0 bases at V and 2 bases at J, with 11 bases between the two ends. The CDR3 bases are TGTGCCAGCAGCTTGGGGGGGGGCCTCAACACTGAAGCTTTCTTT. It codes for CASSLGGGLNTEAFF.

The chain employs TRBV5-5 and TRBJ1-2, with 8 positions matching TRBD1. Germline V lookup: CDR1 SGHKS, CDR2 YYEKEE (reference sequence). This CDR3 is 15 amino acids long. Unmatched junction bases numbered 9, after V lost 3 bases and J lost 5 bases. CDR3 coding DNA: TGTGCCAGCAGCTCCGGACAGGGAGGGTGGTATGGCTACACCTTC. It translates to CASSSGQGGWYGYTF.

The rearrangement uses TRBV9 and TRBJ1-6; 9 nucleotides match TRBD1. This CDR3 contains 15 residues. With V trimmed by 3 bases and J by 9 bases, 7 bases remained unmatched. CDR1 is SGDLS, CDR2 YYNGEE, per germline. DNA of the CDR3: TGTGCCAGCAGCGGGGCGACAGGGGGAGGTTCACCCCTCCACTTT. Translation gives CASSGATGGGSPLHF.

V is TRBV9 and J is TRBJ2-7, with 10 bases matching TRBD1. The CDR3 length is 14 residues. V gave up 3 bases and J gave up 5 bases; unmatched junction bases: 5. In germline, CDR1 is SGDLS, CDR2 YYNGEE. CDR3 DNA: TGTGCCAGCAGCGCCGGGACAGGGGTGAACGAGCAGTACTTC. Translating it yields CASSAGTGVNEQYF.

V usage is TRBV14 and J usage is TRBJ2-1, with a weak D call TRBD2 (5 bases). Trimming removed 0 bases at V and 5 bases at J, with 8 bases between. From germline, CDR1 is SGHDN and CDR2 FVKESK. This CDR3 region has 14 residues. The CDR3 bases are TGTGCCAGCAGCCAAGAGCTAGCTGACAATGAGCAGTTCTTC. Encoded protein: CASSQELADNEQFF.

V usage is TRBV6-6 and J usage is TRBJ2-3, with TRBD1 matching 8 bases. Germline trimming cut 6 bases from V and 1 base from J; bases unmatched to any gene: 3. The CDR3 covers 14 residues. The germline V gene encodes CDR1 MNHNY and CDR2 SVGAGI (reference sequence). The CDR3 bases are TGTGCCAGCAGGGGACAGGTTGGCACAGATACGCAGTATTTT. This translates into CASRGQVGTDTQYF.

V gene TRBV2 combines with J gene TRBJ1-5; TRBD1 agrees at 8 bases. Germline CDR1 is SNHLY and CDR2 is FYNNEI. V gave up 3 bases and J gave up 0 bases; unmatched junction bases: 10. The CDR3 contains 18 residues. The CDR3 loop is CASSDVTGVFYSNQPQHF. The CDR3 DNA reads TGTGCCAGCAGTGACGTGACAGGGGTGTTTTATAGCAATCAGCCCCAGCATTTT.

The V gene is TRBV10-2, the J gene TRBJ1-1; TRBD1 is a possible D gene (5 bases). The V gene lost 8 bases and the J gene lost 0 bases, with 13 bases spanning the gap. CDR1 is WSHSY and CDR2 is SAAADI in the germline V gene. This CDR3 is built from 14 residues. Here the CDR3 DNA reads TGCGCCAGCGCGGCAGGGTCGCTGAACACTGAAGCTTTCTTT. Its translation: CASAAGSLNTEAFF.